This T cell receptor (beta chain) came from a study of blood T cell repertoires in COVID-19. Study-level background: The United States, Italy and Spain supplied acute and convalescent COVID-19 samples. T cells, B-cell-depleted T cells, or PBMCs provided the cDNA or gDNA that served as material.

Germline V lookup: CDR1 SGHRS, CDR2 YFSETQ. The CDR3 runs to 15 residues. Trimming took 0 bases from V and 1 from J, leaving 10 bases between them. In the study's own analysis: By means of reference gene primer amplification, nucleated cell counts were estimated. Data came from immunoSEQ multiplex PCR; TCRdb stores just in-frame clones and leaves some out. V and J calls and clone size follow that table, whereas D and trimming were derived from the DNA. The data contain 140,000 to 150,000 clones, roughly 82% of them seen just once; the ten biggest clones take up around 15%. This TCR was recovered from a human donor with acute or convalescent COVID-19. The donor label of this sample is uncertain. Sequencing was performed on peripheral blood. The chain uses TRBV5-1 and TRBJ1-1; no reliable D call. In nucleotides, the CDR3 is TGCGCCAGCAGCTTGGCCGGGGTAGCGAACACTGAAGCTTTCTTT. Translating it yields CASSLAGVANTEAFF.